The 23 T cell receptor beta chains below were found in one sample sequenced in a study of blood T cell repertoires in COVID-19. Repertoires were generated with immunoSEQ multiplex PCR, while TCRdb's copy carries only in-frame clones and drops some. This table holds approximately 100,000 clones, about 86% found once. Input material: peripheral blood. The source is a human donor in a cohort sampled during active COVID-19.

The chain recombines TRBV19 with TRBJ2-2; D is perhaps TRBD2 (7 bases). The CDR3 covers 15 residues. The V gene's germline CDR1 is LNHDA and CDR2 SQIVND (reference sequence). The ends were cut back, 3 bases at V and 5 bases at J, with 13 bases in the middle. CDR3 protein: CASSIYREGTGELFF. CDR3 nucleotides: TGTGCCAGTAGTATTTACAGGGAGGGTACCGGGGAGCTGTTTTTT.

This clone was seen more than once but under ten times. The genes are TRBV9 and TRBJ2-7, with D hard to call. The CDR3 is 15 amino acids. Per germline, CDR1 SGDLS and CDR2 YYNGEE. V lost 2 bases and J 0 bases, leaving 12 bases between the germline ends. CDR3 coding DNA: TGTGCCAGCAGCGTGAGCGACTTTTCCTCCTACGAGCAGTACTTC. The encoded protein is CASSVSDFSSYEQYF.

This chain connects TRBV11-1 to TRBJ2-3; 10 nucleotides align to TRBD2. The CDR3 has 16 residues. With 1 base clipped from V and 2 bases from J, the junction kept 3 bases outside the gene matches. CDR1 and CDR2 from the germline V gene are SGHAT and FQDESV (reference sequence). The chain's CDR3 is CASSLVSGGITDTQYF. CDR3 bases: TGTGCCAGCAGCTTAGTTAGCGGGGGGATCACAGATACGCAGTATTTT. The full variable domain, completed using reference TRBV11-1 and TRBJ2-3, is EAEVAQSPRYKITEKSQAVAFWCDPISGHATLYWYRQILGQGPELLVQFQDESVVDDSQLPKDRFSAERLKGVDSTLKIQPAELGDSAMYLCASSLVSGGITDTQYFGPGTRLTVL.

V and J are TRBV7-9 and TRBJ2-7, with D tentatively TRBD1 (6 bases). Trimming cost V 0 bases and J 2 bases, with 11 bases left between them. Germline values: CDR1 SEHNR, CDR2 FQNEAQ (reference sequence). CDR3 length: 15 amino acids. In nucleotides, the CDR3 is TGTGCCAGCAGCTTAGCGGGGACACAAACCTACGAGCAGTACTTC. Translation gives CASSLAGTQTYEQYF. Full variable domain (rest looked up from reference TRBV7-9 and TRBJ2-7): DTGVSQNPRHKITKRGQNVTFRCDPISEHNRLYWYRQTLGQGPEFLTYFQNEAQLEKSRLLSDRFSAERPKGSFSTLEIQRTEQGDSAMYLCASSLAGTQTYEQYFGPGTRLTVT.

This chain links TRBV7-7 with TRBJ2-1; tentative D call: TRBD2 (6 bases). This CDR3 comprises 15 residues. Germline V gene sequence: CDR1 SSHAT, CDR2 FNYEAQ (reference sequence). V dropped 4 bases and J dropped 0 bases, with 10 bases sitting between them. The CDR3 loop is CASSSGDFSYNEQFF. The CDR3 nucleotides are TGTGCCAGCAGCTCCGGGGACTTCTCCTACAATGAGCAGTTCTTC.

The chain uses TRBV30 and TRBJ1-2; D is unclear. Trimming pared 5 bases from V and 4 bases from J, leaving 14 bases between. Germline V CDR1 and CDR2: GTSNPN, SVGIG (reference sequence). CDR3 length: 13 residues. DNA of the CDR3: TGTGCCTGGGGAGGACGGGGTCCCTATGGCTACACCTTC. It is translated as CAWGGRGPYGYTF.

V usage is TRBV6-4 and J usage is TRBJ1-5; D unresolved. CDR3 length: 13 amino acids. V was trimmed by 3 bases and J by 7 bases, leaving 10 bases between them. CDR1 is MRHNA and CDR2 is SNTAGT in the germline V gene. CDR3 protein: CASSEVPGQPQHF. CDR3 bases: TGTGCCAGCAGTGAAGTCCCGGGACAGCCCCAGCATTTT.

V gene TRBV19 combines with J gene TRBJ2-7; tentative D call: TRBD2 (6 bases). The germline CDR1 and CDR2 sequences are LNHDA and SQIVND (reference sequence). V gave up 7 bases and J gave up 3 bases, with 13 bases separating them. The CDR3 consists of 13 residues. The DNA of the CDR3 is TGTGCCAGTACCCTTACCGGGGGCTACGAGCAGTACTTC. This codes for CASTLTGGYEQYF. Complete variable domain (other parts from reference TRBV19 and TRBJ2-7): DGGITQSPKYLFRKEGQNVTLSCEQNLNHDAMYWYRQDPGQGLRLIYYSQIVNDFQKGDIAEGYSVSREKKESFPLTVTSAQKNPTAFYLCASTLTGGYEQYFGPGTRLTVT.

V and J are TRBV2 and TRBJ2-3; TRBD1 agrees at 8 bases. This CDR3 has 14 residues. The V and J ends lost 4 bases and 13 bases, in that order; junction bases with no gene match: 13. Germline-derived CDR1 and CDR2 are SNHLY and FYNNEI. The CDR3 loop is CASSVYGTGILEYF. DNA of the CDR3: TGTGCCAGCAGTGTCTATGGGACAGGCATACTCGAGTATTTT.

V is TRBV28 and J is TRBJ1-5; D call uncertain. This CDR3 is 14 amino acids long. Germline values: CDR1 MDHEN, CDR2 SYDVKM. V lost 1 base, J lost 0 bases, and 4 bases lay in between. CDR3 sequence reads: CASSLLLSNQPQHF. DNA of the CDR3: TGTGCCAGCAGTTTATTACTTAGCAATCAGCCCCAGCATTTT.

This clone was seen a handful of times. This sequence joins TRBV6-5 and TRBJ1-5; D ambiguous. Between the trimmed V and J ends, which lost 2 bases and 3 bases, there was a span of 14 bases. This CDR3 contains 16 residues. CDR1 is MNHEY, CDR2 SVGAGI, per germline. The CDR3 spells CASSYRSPTPNQPQHF. Here the CDR3 DNA reads TGTGCCAGCAGTTACCGGAGCCCAACCCCCAATCAGCCCCAGCATTTT.

The chain combines TRBV5-4 with TRBJ1-2, with unresolved D. The CDR3 covers 12 residues. CDR1 is SGHNT, CDR2 YYREEE, per germline (reference sequence). V lost 1 base and J 5 bases, leaving 6 bases between the germline ends. The CDR3 sequence is CASSLTVYGYTF. The CDR3 DNA is TGTGCCAGCAGCTTGACAGTTTATGGCTACACCTTC.

This clone was seen a handful of times. The V call is TRBV27, the J call TRBJ1-5, with 7 bases lining up with TRBD1. The CDR3 covers 15 residues. Germline loops: CDR1 MNHEY, CDR2 SMNVEV (reference sequence). V shed 6 bases and J 9 bases; nucleotides not matched to a gene: 14. The DNA for the CDR3 is TGTGCCAGCAGCCCCTCCATGCAGGGGGGTCGGCCCCAGCATTTT. Amino acid sequence: CASSPSMQGGRPQHF.

The rearrangement links TRBV5-6 to TRBJ2-5, with D unclear. Germline V gene lookup returns CDR1 SGHDT and CDR2 YYEEEE. The length of the CDR3 is 13 residues. The germline V and J ends were trimmed by 7 bases and 2 bases, with 12 bases remaining between them. CDR3: CASAVWQQETQYF. In nucleotides, the CDR3 is TGTGCCAGCGCGGTCTGGCAGCAAGAGACCCAGTACTTC.

The gene calls are TRBV24-1 and TRBJ1-5; no reliable D call. This CDR3 is built from 14 residues. Germline values: CDR1 KGHDR, CDR2 SFDVKD. Trimming left V 6 bases short and J 6 bases short, with 14 bases between. The CDR3 region is CATSTSWGGQPQHF. CDR3 DNA sequence: TGTGCCACCAGTACTTCGTGGGGAGGTCAGCCCCAGCATTTT.

The chain links TRBV30 to TRBJ2-7; TRBD1 aligns across 8 bases. The trim removed 1 base at V and 7 bases at J, leaving 12 bases unmatched. There are 15 residues in the CDR3. Looked up from germline, CDR1 is GTSNPN and CDR2 is SVGIG (reference sequence). Here the CDR3 DNA reads TGTGCCTGGAGTGACAGGGGGTCTTACGTTTGGGAGCAGTACTTC. Protein product: CAWSDRGSYVWEQYF.

V gene TRBV11-2 combines with J gene TRBJ2-2, with no clear D. Trimming removed 0 bases at V and 6 bases at J, with 5 bases between. Germline CDR1 SGHAT, CDR2 FQNNGV. CDR3 length: 13 amino acids. CDR3 nucleotide sequence: TGTGCCAGCAGCTTAGAGGGCGCCGGGGAGCTGTTTTTT. It codes for CASSLEGAGELFF.

This CDR3 is CASRTLGRTNYGYTF. The DNA for the CDR3 is TGTGCCAGCAGGACCCTTGGGAGAACGAACTATGGCTACACCTTC. The V call is TRBV27, the J call TRBJ1-2; D unresolved. V gave up 6 bases and J gave up 2 bases, with 16 bases separating them. This CDR3 is 15 amino acids long. Germline V gene lookup returns CDR1 MNHEY and CDR2 SMNVEV (reference sequence).

The chain links TRBV3-1 (or the pseudogene TRBV3-2) to TRBJ2-1; 11 bases fit TRBD1. Trimming removed 0 bases from V and 3 bases from J; junction bases left unmatched: 7. The germline V gene has CDR1 LGHDT and CDR2 YNNKEL (reference sequence). This CDR3 spans 18 amino acids. The CDR3 spells CASSQEGTGGRLYNEQFF. CDR3 DNA sequence: TGTGCCAGCAGCCAAGAGGGGACAGGGGGAAGACTCTACAATGAGCAGTTCTTC.

The CDR3 coding sequence is TGCAGCGTCCCATTTCAGGGACAGTCCTATGGCTACACCTTC. Amino acid sequence: CSVPFQGQSYGYTF. The V call is TRBV29-1, the J call TRBJ1-2, with 7 bases that match TRBD1. With V trimmed by 6 bases and J by 4 bases, 11 bases remained unmatched. The CDR3 totals 14 residues. In germline, CDR1 is SQVTM, CDR2 ANQGSEA.

This chain links TRBV7-2 with TRBJ2-7; 9 nucleotides match TRBD2. The CDR3 spans 15 residues. V dropped 7 bases and J dropped 2; count of bases not matched to a gene: 9. Looked up from germline, CDR1 is SGHTA and CDR2 is FQGNSA. The CDR3 DNA reads as TGTGCCAGCACCCTCCCGGGCGGGAGGGCCTACGAGCAGTACTTC. It codes for CASTLPGGRAYEQYF.

This clone was observed a single time. The chain is built from TRBV28 and TRBJ1-5; the match to TRBD1 covers 9 bases. CDR3 length: 15 residues. Per germline, CDR1 MDHEN and CDR2 SYDVKM. V lost 1 base, J lost 6 bases, and 4 bases stayed unmatched. The CDR3 spells CASSLFGQGFQPQHF. The CDR3 DNA reads TGTGCCAGCAGTTTATTTGGACAGGGGTTTCAGCCCCAGCATTTT.

This clone showed up just a few times. The germline gene is not matched at one end of the junction; a read error may be the cause. The chain is built from TRBV7-7 and TRBJ1-3; tentatively, D is TRBD1 (5 bases). From germline, CDR1 is SSHAT and CDR2 FNYEAQ (reference sequence). This CDR3 comprises 16 residues. CDR3 DNA sequence: TGTGCTAGCAGCCCGCTTGCCGACAGCTCTGGAAACACCATATATTTT. It specifies CASSPLADSSGNTIYF.